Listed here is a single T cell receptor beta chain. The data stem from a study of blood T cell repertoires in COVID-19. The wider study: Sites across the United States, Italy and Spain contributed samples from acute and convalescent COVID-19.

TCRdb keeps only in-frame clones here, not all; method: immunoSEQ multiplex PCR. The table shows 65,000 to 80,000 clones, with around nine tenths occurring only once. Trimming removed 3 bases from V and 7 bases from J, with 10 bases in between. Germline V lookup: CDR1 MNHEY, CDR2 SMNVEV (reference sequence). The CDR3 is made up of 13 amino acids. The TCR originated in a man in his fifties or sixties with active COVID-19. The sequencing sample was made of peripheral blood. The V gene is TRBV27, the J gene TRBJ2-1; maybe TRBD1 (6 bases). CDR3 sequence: CASSLIRGNEQFF. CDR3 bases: TGTGCCAGCAGTTTGATCAGGGGAAATGAGCAGTTCTTC.